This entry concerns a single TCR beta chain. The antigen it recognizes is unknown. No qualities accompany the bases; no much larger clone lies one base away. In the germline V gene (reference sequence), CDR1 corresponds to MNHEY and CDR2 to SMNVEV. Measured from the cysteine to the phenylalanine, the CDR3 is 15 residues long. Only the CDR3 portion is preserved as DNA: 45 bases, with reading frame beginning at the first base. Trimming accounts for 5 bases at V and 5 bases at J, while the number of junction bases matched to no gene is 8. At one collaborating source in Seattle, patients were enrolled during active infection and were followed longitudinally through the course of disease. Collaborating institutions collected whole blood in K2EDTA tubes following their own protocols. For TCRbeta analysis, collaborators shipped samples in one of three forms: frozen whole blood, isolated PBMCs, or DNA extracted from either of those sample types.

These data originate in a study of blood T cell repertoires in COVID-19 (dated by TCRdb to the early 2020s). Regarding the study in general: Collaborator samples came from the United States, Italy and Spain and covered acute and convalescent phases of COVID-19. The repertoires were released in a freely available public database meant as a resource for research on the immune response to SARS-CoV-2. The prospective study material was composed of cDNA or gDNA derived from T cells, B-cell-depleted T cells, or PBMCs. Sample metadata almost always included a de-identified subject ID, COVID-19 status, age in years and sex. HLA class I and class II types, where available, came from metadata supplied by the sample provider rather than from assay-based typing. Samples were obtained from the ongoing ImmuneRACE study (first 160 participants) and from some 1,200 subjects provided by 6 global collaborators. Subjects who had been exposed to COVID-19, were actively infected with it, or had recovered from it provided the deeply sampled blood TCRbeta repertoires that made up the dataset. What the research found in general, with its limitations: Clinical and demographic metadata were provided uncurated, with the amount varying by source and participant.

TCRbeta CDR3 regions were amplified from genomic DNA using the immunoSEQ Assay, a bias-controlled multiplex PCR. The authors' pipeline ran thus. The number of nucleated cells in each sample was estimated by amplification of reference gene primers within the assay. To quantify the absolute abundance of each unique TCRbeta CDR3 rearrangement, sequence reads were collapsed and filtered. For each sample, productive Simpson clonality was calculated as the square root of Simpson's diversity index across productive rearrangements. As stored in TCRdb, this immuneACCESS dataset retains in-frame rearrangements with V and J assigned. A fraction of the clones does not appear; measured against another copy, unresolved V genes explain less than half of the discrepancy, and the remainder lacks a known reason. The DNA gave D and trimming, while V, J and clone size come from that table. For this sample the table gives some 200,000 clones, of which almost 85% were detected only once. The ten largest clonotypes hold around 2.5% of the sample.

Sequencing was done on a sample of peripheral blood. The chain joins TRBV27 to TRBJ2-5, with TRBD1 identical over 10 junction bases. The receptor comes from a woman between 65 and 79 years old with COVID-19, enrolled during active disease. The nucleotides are TGTGCCAGCAGTCCCGGGACAGGGGTTGGTGAGACCCAGTACTTC. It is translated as CASSPGTGVGETQYF.